The source of this TCR beta chain is a study of chemoradiotherapy in HPV16-positive cancers. Trimming pared 2 bases from V and 4 bases from J, leaving 9 bases between. In germline, CDR1 is WSHSY, CDR2 SAAADI. CDR3 length equals 14 residues. Clones were sequenced by immunoSEQ multiplex PCR, and TCRdb holds only the in-frame ones, with some missing. The sample yields about 15,000 clones, under 95% seen once. Concerning this clone: The antigen remains undetermined.

Study-level points and caveats: Candidate HPV-specific clones and E7-related TCR motifs grew in tumor during treatment.

Repeated repertoire sampling spanned the course of chemoradiotherapy. The rearrangement links TRBV10-2 to TRBJ1-5; D is undetermined. The specimen was blood, collected from a patient who underwent chemoradiotherapy. This clonotype was obtained from a human donor with HPV-associated anogenital cancer. The CDR3 loop reads CASSETVANQPQHF. Here the CDR3 DNA reads TGCGCCAGCAGTGAGACCGTGGCGAATCAGCCCCAGCATTTT.